This passage covers 4 T cell receptor beta chains from one sample sequenced in a study of cytomegalovirus exposure and HLA in healthy donors. In the PCR, 60 Vbeta and 13 Jbeta primers were used. Clones were sequenced by immunoSEQ multiplex PCR, and TCRdb holds only the in-frame ones, with some missing. The sample includes about 100,000 clones, roughly 73% of them seen just once. The sequenced material came from PBMCs. The receptors here all came from a young man in good health and CMV-seronegative.

The rearrangement joins TRBV5-1 to TRBJ1-1, with unresolved D. From germline, CDR1 is SGHRS and CDR2 YFSETQ. The CDR3 sequence is 14 residues long. V lost 0 bases to trimming and J lost 1 base, with 7 bases between them. The DNA of the CDR3 is TGCGCCAGCAGCTTGGACGGTCGGAACACTGAAGCTTTCTTT. Encoded protein: CASSLDGRNTEAFF.

V gene TRBV29-1 combines with J gene TRBJ2-3; perhaps TRBD2 as D (6 bases). V was clipped by 6 bases and J by 1 base, with 14 bases between them. The CDR3 runs to 14 residues. Germline V gene sequence: CDR1 SQVTM, CDR2 ANQGSEA. The CDR3 nucleotides read TGCAGCGTCAAACCATGGGGGGGCACAGATACGCAGTATTTT. It encodes CSVKPWGGTDTQYF.

The chain has TRBV6-5 and TRBJ1-5, with 9 bases matching TRBD1. Germline lookup yields CDR1 MNHEY and CDR2 SVGAGI. This CDR3 comprises 14 residues. Unmatched junction bases numbered 4, after V lost 6 bases and J lost 4 bases. The CDR3 loop is CASREGTGNQPQHF. In DNA, the CDR3 is TGTGCCAGCAGGGAGGGGACAGGGAATCAGCCCCAGCATTTT.

This chain links TRBV18 with TRBJ1-2; 10 nucleotides agree with TRBD1. Germline CDR1 and CDR2: KGHSH and LQKENI. V dropped 2 bases and J dropped 4; count of bases not matched to a gene: 10. This CDR3 contains 17 residues. The CDR3: CASSPTDDRGLGYGYTF. The CDR3 DNA is TGTGCCAGCTCACCAACCGATGACAGGGGGCTCGGCTATGGCTACACCTTC.